The sequence of this T cell receptor beta chain was determined in a study of T cells in Graves' hyperthyroidism and ophthalmopathy. Turning to the study itself: Peripheral blood samples were taken at initial diagnosis, prior to any treatment.

Germline loops: CDR1 DFQATT, CDR2 SNEGSKA (reference sequence). The length of the CDR3 is 14 residues. Trimming took off 3 bases at V and 5 bases at J, with 16 bases between the two ends. Patients having uncontrolled infection, another autoimmune disease, pregnancy or lactation were not included. PBMCs were collected from an approximately 9.3 ml volume of fresh peripheral blood. This clonotype was found many times. As yet, its antigen is unknown. General study findings and limits: Ophthalmopathy got predicted by the model a median roughly 6.4 months before its onset.

TCR beta CDR3 sequences were amplified from RNA transcripts. The study used the HTBI primer set for a first-round RT-PCR of the TCR CDR3. TCRdb ran MiXCR on the multiplex PCR reads and lists one entry per CDR3 protein. Of roughly 160,000 distinct CDR3 sequences listed, over 8% are singletons. The sequencing sample was made of blood. The sequence came from a woman under 30 with Graves' hyperthyroidism that later progressed to Graves' ophthalmopathy. This chain uses TRBV20-1 with TRBJ2-5; D may be TRBD1 (5 bases). The CDR3 region is CSASRANPGETQYF. CDR3 sequence (DNA): TGCAGTGCTAGCAGGGCCAACCCGGGTGAGACCCAGTACTTC.